This is a list of T cell receptor beta chains from one sample in a study of shared clonotypes between healthy human individuals. TCRdb's table, derived via immunoSEQ multiplex PCR, lists solely in-frame clones and lacks some. The profile shows approximately 500,000 clones, around 79% of them singletons. Sequences were obtained from PBMCs. The receptors stem from a woman between 40 and 55 years old in good health. Some clones in this sample may be carry-over from other donors' samples. The CDR3 runs from the conserved cysteine through the conserved F or W. D genes are given only for firm matches. Rows may omit the clone size; those that give it use once, few, many or a size class.

cdr3_aa cdr3_nt v_call d_call j_call clone_size
CASSQQGVTNEKLFF TGTGCCAGCAGCCAACAGGGAGTCACTAATGAAAAACTGTTTTTT TRBV5-4 . TRBJ1-4 .
CAWSVQWDDSYEQYF TGTGCCTGGAGTGTACAATGGGACGACTCCTACGAGCAGTACTTC TRBV30 . TRBJ2-7 .
CASSMSYGEAFF TGTGCCAGTAGTATGTCGTATGGTGAAGCTTTCTTT TRBV19 . TRBJ1-1 .
CASSPWGHPETQYF TGTGCCAGCAGCCCATGGGGACACCCAGAGACCCAGTACTTC TRBV11-3 . TRBJ2-5 .
CASSSTLNNSPLHF TGTGCCAGCAGCTCTACACTGAATAATTCACCCCTCCACTTT TRBV5-4 . TRBJ1-6 .
CASSLYGRGGPPDTQYF TGTGCCAGCAGCTTATATGGGCGGGGCGGTCCCCCGGATACGCAGTATTTT TRBV27 . TRBJ2-3 few
CAGTPRYTEAFF TGTGCCGGGACCCCCCGGTACACTGAAGCTTTCTTT TRBV7-9 . TRBJ1-1 .
CASSRLAGNTGELFF TGTGCCAGTAGTAGACTAGCGGGAAACACCGGGGAGCTGTTTTTT TRBV19 TRBD2 TRBJ2-2 .
CAISGSGTDSYGYTF TGTGCCATCAGTGGCTCCGGGACAGACTCCTATGGCTACACCTTC TRBV10-3 TRBD1 TRBJ1-2 once
CASSPRDRGRQETQYF TGTGCCAGCAGCCCCCGGGACAGGGGTCGGCAAGAGACCCAGTACTTC TRBV9 TRBD1 TRBJ2-5 .
CSAPLGREQFF TGCAGTGCTCCCCTCGGCCGTGAGCAGTTCTTC TRBV20-1 . TRBJ2-1 once
CASSSGNGRETQYF TGTGCCAGCAGCTCAGGGAACGGGCGGGAGACCCAGTACTTC TRBV11-2 . TRBJ2-5 few
CASSSNGRTLFF TGTGCCAGCAGTTCCAACGGACGGACACTGTTTTTT TRBV28 . TRBJ1-4 .
CSRRVGNEQFF TGCAGCAGGCGAGTAGGCAATGAGCAGTTCTTC TRBV29-1 . TRBJ2-1 .
CASSWAWGADTQYF TGTGCCAGCAGCTGGGCCTGGGGGGCGGATACGCAGTATTTT TRBV11-2 . TRBJ2-3 .
CASSEGLAGGPSGELFF TGCGCCAGCAGTGAGGGGCTAGCGGGAGGGCCTTCCGGGGAGCTGTTTTTT TRBV10-2 TRBD2 TRBJ2-2 .
CASSRTPQEEQYF TGTGCCAGCAGCCGAACCCCCCAGGAGGAGCAGTACTTC TRBV7-9 . TRBJ2-7 .